This paragraph reports one TCR beta chain. Its antigen is unknown. The repertoire was sequenced with immunoSEQ multiplex PCR; TCRdb's copy has only in-frame clones and lacks some. This sample has around 150,000 clones, with 92% found just once. The data derive from a study of T cell responses to AZD1222 COVID-19 vaccine. Whole-study findings and limits: Only a handful of individuals given AZD1222 were seropositive at baseline.

The starting material was peripheral blood, obtained on day 0 of MenACWY control vaccination. The clonotype was recovered from an adult in good health.

CDR3: CASSVGGSGSNEQFF. The CDR3 DNA is TGTGCCAGCAGCGTAGGTGGTAGCGGGAGTAATGAGCAGTTCTTC. The chain uses TRBV9 and TRBJ2-1, with 9 bases identical to TRBD2. From germline, CDR1 is SGDLS and CDR2 YYNGEE. CDR3 length: 15 residues. J was trimmed by 7 bases and V by 0 bases; bases with no gene match: 5.